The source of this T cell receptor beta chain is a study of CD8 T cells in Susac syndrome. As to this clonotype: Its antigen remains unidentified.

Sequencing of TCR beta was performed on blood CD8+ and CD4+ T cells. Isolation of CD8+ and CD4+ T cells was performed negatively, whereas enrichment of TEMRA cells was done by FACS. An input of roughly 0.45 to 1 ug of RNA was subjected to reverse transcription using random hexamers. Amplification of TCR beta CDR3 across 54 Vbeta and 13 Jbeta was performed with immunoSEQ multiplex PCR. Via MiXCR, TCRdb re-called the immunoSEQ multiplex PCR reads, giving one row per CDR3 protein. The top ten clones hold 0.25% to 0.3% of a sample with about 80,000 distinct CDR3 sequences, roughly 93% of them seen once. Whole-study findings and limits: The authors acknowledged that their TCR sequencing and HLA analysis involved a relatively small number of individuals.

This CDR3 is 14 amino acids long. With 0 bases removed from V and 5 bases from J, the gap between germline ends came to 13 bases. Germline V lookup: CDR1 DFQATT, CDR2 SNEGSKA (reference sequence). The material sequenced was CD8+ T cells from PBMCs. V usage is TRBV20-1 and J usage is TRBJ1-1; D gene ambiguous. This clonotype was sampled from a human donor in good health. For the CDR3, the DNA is TGCAGTGCTAGAGATTCGGGCCTGGAGACTGAAGCTTTCTTT. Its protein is CSARDSGLETEAFF.